A single TCR beta chain is shown here with its context. The antigen is unknown. Generated by immunoSEQ multiplex PCR, the TCRdb table keeps only in-frame clones and is missing some. The sample has approximately 41,000 clones, 65% to 90% seen once. These data are taken from a study of STAT5B mutations in CD4+ large granular lymphocyte leukemia. Findings and limits, study-wide: Compared with healthy controls (2/35), patient top clones favored TRBV06 (8/27).

The CDR3 spans 13 residues. Deletions cut 6 bases from V and 3 bases from J, with 13 bases between. Germline assignment: CDR1 SQVTM and CDR2 ANQGSEA. The J gene is TRBJ2-3, the V gene TRBV29-1; D perhaps matches TRBD1 (6 bases). This sequence was found in a human donor in good health. Specimen: CD4+ T cells from blood buffy coats. The CDR3 sequence is CSVSNRVTDTQYF. CDR3 in DNA: TGCAGCGTATCTAACAGGGTAACAGATACGCAGTATTTT.